The rows below give T cell receptor beta chains drawn from one sample of a study of CD8 T cells in Susac syndrome. One entry per CDR3 protein, called by TCRdb with MiXCR from the immunoSEQ multiplex PCR reads. The table includes approximately 57,000 distinct CDR3 sequences, approximately 95% detected once. Source material: CD8+ T cells from PBMCs. These TCRs come from a human donor with Susac syndrome. The CDR3 runs from the conserved cysteine through the conserved F or W. Each record gives: V gene, CDR3 protein.

>TRBV5-1
CASSYPGTPTYEQYF
>TRBV9
CASSVGGSTEAFF
>TRBV5-5
CASSSGAGGRQETQYF
>TRBV5-4
CASSLRTSGGKETQYF
>TRBV4-2
CASSGGYEQYF
>TRBV2
CASTQGGSNQPQHF
>TRBV20-1
CSAQSGATGEAFF
>TRBV15
CATSRDRGLNSPLHF
>TRBV30
CAWNRSPYEQYF
>TRBV6-5
CASRADTQYF
>TRBV30
CAWSSEYKHYEQYF
>TRBV20-1
CSARDQYSYEQYF
>TRBV13
CASSLGGVSSYNEQFF
>TRBV23-1
CASTPSQGAGKLFF
>TRBV30
CAWGTGTRTEAFF
>TRBV20-1
CSARDRHGWEAFF
>TRBV30
CAWSVEGGTTGELFF
>TRBV20-1
CSAFAGGAYEQYF